This T cell receptor (beta chain) was sequenced for a study of regulatory T cells in long-lasting Graves disease. TCR beta libraries were built with iRepertoire HTBI primers and Arm-PCR of CDR3 regions. TCRdb redid the calling of the multiplex PCR reads with MiXCR, one entry per CDR3 protein. The sample carries roughly 450,000 distinct CDR3 sequences, roughly a quarter recorded once. The time point was: persistent/refractory GD, antithyroid drugs over 5 years with positive TRAb. RNA isolated from PBMCs was used to make the TCR library. Germline CDR1 reads MNHNS; CDR2 reads SASEGT. This CDR3 is 14 amino acids long. The junction had 11 bases not matched to a gene; V was cut back by 6 bases and J by 7 bases. This clonotype has a handful of counts.

This specimen was peripheral blood mononuclear cells (PBMCs), taken when the disease was refractory, from a patient treated with antithyroid drugs. The rearrangement uses TRBV6-1 and TRBJ2-7, with TRBD2 identical over 8 bases. The clonotype comes from a female donor with Graves disease. The CDR3 sequence is CASRLSGSLGEQYF. Written as DNA, the CDR3 is TGTGCCAGCAGACTCAGCGGGAGTCTGGGAGAGCAGTACTTC.